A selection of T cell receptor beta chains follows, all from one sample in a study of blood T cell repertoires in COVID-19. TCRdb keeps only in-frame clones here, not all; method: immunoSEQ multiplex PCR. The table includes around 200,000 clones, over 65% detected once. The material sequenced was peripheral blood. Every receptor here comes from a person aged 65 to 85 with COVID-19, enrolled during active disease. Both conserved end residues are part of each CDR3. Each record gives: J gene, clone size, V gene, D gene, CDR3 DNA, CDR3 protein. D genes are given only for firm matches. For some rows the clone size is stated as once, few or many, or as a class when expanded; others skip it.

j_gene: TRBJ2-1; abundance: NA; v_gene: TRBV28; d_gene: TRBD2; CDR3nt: TGTGCCAGCAGTTCCTACTCCGGGACTAGCCGAGACAATGAGCAGTTCTTC; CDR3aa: CASSSYSGTSRDNEQFF
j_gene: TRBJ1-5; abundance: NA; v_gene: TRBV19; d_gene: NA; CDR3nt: TGTGCCAGTACCCAACAGAGGGGACACCTGGGGCAGCCCCAGCATTTT; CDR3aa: CASTQQRGHLGQPQHF
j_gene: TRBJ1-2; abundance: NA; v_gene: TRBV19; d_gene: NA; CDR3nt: TGTGCCAGTAGTATAGGACCCCCAGGAGGGAACTATGGCTACACCTTC; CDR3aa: CASSIGPPGGNYGYTF
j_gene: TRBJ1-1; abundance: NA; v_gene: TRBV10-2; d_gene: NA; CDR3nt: TGCGCCAGTAACGGGGGGATACGAACGATGACTGAAGCTTTCTTT; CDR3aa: CASNGGIRTMTEAFF
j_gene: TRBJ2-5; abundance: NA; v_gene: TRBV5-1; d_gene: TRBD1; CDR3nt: TGCGCCAGCAGCTTCTCACAGGGGCAAGAGACCCAGTACTTC; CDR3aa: CASSFSQGQETQYF
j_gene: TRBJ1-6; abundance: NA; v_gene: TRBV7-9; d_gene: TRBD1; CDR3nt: TGTGCCAGCAGCTTAGACACAGGGGTCTCACCCCTCCACTTT; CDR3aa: CASSLDTGVSPLHF
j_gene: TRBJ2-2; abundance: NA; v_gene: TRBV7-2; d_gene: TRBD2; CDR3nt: TGTGCCAGCAGCGTACTTCCTAGCGGGGGGAACACCGGGGAGCTGTTTTTT; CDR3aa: CASSVLPSGGNTGELFF
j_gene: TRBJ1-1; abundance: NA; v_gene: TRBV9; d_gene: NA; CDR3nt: TGTGCCAGCAGCGAACGGGACTTCACTGAAGCTTTCTTT; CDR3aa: CASSERDFTEAFF
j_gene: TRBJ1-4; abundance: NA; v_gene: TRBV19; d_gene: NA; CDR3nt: TGTGCCAGTCGCGCCCTCCGGTCCCCAACTAATGAAAAACTGTTTTTT; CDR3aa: CASRALRSPTNEKLFF
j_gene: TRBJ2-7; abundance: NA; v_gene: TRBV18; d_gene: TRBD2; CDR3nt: TGTGCCAGCTCACCTAGCGGGGGCTACGAGCAGTACTTC; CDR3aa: CASSPSGGYEQYF
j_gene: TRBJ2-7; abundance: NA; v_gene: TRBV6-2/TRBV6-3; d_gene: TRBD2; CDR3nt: TGTGCCAGCAGTTTTGGACTAGCGGGAGCCTACGAGCAGTACTTC; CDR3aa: CASSFGLAGAYEQYF
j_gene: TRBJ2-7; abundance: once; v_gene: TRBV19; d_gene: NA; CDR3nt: TGTGCCACAGGACATCGATGGGGCCACGAGCAGTACTTC; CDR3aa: CATGHRWGHEQYF
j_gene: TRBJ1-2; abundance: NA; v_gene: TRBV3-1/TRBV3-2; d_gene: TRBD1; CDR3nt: TGTGCCAGCAGCCAAGTTATCAGGAGTGCAGGGGGATCCTATGGCTACACCTTC; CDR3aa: CASSQVIRSAGGSYGYTF
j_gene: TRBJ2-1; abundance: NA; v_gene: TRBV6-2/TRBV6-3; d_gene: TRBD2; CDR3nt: TGTGCCAGCAGTTACGAGACTAGCTATACTGAGCAGTTCTTC; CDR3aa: CASSYETSYTEQFF
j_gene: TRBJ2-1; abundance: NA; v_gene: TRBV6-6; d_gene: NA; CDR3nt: TGTGCCAGCAGTTTGGCGGGCCCCTACAATGAGCAGTTCTTC; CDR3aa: CASSLAGPYNEQFF
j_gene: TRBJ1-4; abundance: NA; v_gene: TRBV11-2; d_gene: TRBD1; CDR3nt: TGTGCCAGCAGCTTAGGGACAGGGATTGAAAAACTGTTTTTT; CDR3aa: CASSLGTGIEKLFF
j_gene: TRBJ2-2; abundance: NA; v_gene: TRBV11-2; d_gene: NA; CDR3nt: TGTGCCAGCAGCTCGTACCGGGGATCGCTGTTTTTT; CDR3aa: CASSSYRGSLFF
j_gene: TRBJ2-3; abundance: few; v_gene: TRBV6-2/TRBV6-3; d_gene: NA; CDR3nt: TGTGCCAGCAGTTACTATGAACTCACAGATACGCAGTATTTT; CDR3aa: CASSYYELTDTQYF
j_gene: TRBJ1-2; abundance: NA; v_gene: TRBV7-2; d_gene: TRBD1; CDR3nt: TGTGCCAGCAGCTTACAGACAGGGAACAACTATGGCTACACCTTC; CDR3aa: CASSLQTGNNYGYTF
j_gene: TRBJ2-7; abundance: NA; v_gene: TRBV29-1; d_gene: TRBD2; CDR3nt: TGCAGCGTTGAAGATCAAAGGACTAGCGGAAACTCCTACGAGCAGTACTTC; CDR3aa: CSVEDQRTSGNSYEQYF
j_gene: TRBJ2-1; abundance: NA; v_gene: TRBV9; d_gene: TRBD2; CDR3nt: TGTGCCAGCAGTGTAGCGGGAGTCTCCTACAATGAGCAGTTCTTC; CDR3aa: CASSVAGVSYNEQFF
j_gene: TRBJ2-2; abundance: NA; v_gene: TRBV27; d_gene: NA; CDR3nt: TGTGCCAGCAGTTTCTTGGGGGAGCTGTTTTTT; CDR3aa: CASSFLGELFF
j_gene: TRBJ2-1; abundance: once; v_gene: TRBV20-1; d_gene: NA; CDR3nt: TGCAGTGCTAGTCGGCTCAGTAGGAGCAATGAGCAGTTCTTC; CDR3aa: CSASRLSRSNEQFF
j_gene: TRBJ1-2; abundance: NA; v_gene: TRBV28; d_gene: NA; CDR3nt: TGTGCCACCGACCCGGCCAGGGATTCCGGTGGTGGCTACACCTTC; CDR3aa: CATDPARDSGGGYTF
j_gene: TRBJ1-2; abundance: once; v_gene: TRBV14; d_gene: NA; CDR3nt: TGTGCCAGCAGCCAAGGGCAGAACTATGGCTACACCTTC; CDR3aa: CASSQGQNYGYTF
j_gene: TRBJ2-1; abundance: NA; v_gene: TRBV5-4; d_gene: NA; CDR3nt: TGTGCCAGCAGCCCTCGACAGGATAATGAGCAGTTCTTC; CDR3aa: CASSPRQDNEQFF
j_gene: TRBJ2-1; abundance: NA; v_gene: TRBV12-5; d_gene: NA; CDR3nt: TGTGCTAGTGGCTTATACAATGAGCAGTTCTTC; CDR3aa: CASGLYNEQFF
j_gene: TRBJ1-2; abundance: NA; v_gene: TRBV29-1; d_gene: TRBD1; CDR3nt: TGCAGCCTAGCCTCCCCGACCGGGACAGGGGCCTATGGCTACACCTTC; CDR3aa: CSLASPTGTGAYGYTF
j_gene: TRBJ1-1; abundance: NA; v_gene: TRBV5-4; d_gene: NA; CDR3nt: TGTGCCAGCAGTCAACAGCTGAACACTGAAGCTTTCTTT; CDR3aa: CASSQQLNTEAFF
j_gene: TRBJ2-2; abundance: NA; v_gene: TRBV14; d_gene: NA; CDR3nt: TGTGCCAGCAGCCCCAGCAGACAGGCGAACACCGGGGAGCTGTTTTTT; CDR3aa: CASSPSRQANTGELFF
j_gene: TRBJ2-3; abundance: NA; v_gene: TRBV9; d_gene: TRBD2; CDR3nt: TGTGCCAGCAGCGTAGATAGCGGGAGAATGGATACGCAGTATTTT; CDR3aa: CASSVDSGRMDTQYF
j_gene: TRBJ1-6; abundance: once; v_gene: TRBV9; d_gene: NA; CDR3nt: TGTGCCAGCAGCCCAGAGACCGACAGGACCCTCTTTCCCCTCCACTTT; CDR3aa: CASSPETDRTLFPLHF
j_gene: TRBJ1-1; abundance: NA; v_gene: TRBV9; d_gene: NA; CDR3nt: TGTGCCAGCAGCGCAGACACGGAACTTGAAGCTTTCTTT; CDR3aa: CASSADTELEAFF
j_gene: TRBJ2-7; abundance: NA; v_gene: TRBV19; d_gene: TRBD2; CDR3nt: TGTGCCAGTAGTTTGTCTAGCGGGGTTCTGCAGTACTTC; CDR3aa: CASSLSSGVLQYF
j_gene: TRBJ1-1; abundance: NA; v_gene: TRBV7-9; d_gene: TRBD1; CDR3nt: TGTGCCAGCAGCCCACAAACCCCGGGACAGGGGAGAACTGAAGCTTTCTTT; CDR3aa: CASSPQTPGQGRTEAFF
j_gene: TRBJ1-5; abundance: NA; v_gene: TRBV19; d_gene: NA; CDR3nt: TGTGCCAGTAGTGAACAGGGAAGCAATCAGCCCCAGCATTTT; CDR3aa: CASSEQGSNQPQHF